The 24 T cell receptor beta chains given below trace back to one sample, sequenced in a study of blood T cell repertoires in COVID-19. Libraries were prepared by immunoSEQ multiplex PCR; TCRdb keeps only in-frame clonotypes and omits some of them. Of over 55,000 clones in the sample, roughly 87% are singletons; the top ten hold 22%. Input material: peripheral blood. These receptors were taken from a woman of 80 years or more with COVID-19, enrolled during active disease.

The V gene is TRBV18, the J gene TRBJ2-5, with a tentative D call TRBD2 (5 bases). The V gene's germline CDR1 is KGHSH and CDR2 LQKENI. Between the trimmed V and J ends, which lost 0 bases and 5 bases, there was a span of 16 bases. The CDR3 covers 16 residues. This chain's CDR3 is CASSPPSRRPGETQYF. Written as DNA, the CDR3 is TGTGCCAGCTCACCACCCTCTAGGCGTCCGGGGGAGACCCAGTACTTC. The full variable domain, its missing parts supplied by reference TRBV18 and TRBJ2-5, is NAGVMQNPRHLVRRRGQEARLRCSPMKGHSHVYWYRQLPEEGLKFMVYLQKENIIDESGMPKERFSAEFPKEGPSILRIQQVVRGDSAAYFCASSPPSRRPGETQYFGPGTRLLVL.

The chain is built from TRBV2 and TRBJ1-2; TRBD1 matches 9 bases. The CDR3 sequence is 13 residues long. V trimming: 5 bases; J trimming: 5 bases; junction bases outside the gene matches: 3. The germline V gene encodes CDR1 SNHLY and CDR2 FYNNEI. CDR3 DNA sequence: TGTGCCAGCAGTACCGGGACAGGGTATGGCTACACCTTC. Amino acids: CASSTGTGYGYTF.

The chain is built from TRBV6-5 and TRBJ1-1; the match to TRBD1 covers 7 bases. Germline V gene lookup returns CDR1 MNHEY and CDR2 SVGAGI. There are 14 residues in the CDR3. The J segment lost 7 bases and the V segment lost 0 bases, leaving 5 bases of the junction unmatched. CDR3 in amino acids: CASSYSTGPYEAFF. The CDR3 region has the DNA TGTGCCAGCAGTTACTCGACAGGGCCGTATGAAGCTTTCTTT.

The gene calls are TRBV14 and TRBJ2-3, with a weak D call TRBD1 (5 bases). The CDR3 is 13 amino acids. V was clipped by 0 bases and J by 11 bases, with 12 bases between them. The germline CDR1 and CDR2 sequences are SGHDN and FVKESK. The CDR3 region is CASSQEWQGRQYF. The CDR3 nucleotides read TGTGCCAGCAGCCAAGAATGGCAGGGTAGGCAGTATTTT. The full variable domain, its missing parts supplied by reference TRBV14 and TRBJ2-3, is EAGVTQFPSHSVIEKGQTVTLRCDPISGHDNLYWYRRVMGKEIKFLLHFVKESKQDESGMPNNRFLAERTGGTYSTLKVQPAELEDSGVYFCASSQEWQGRQYFGPGTRLTVL.

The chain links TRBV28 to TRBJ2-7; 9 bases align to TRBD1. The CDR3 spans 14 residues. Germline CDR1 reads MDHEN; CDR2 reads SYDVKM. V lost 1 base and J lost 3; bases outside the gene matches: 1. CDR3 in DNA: TGTGCCAGCAGTTTATCGGGACAGGGCTACGAGCAGTACTTC. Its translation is CASSLSGQGYEQYF.

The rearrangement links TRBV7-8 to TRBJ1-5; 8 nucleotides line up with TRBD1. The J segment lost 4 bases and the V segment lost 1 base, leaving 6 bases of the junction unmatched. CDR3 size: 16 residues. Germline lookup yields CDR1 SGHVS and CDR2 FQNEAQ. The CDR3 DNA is TGTGCCAGCAGCTTAGGACAGGGGATGCGAAATCAGCCCCAGCATTTT. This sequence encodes CASSLGQGMRNQPQHF.

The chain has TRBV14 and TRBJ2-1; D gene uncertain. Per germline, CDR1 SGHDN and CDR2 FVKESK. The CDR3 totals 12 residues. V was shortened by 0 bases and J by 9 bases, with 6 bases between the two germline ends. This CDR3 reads CASSQDSIEQFF. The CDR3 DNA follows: TGTGCCAGCAGCCAAGATTCCATTGAGCAGTTCTTC.

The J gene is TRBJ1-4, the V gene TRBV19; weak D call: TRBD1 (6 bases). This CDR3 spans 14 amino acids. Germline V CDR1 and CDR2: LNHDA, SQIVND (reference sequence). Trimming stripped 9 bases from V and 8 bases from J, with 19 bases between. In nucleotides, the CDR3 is TGTGCCAGCACCATACAGGGTAATAGGGAAAAACTGTTTTTT. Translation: CASTIQGNREKLFF.

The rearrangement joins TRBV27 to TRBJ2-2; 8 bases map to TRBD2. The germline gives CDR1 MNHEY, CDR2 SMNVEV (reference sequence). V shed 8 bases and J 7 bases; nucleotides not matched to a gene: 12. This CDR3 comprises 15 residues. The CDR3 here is CASQTGGRGGGELFF. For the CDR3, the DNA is TGTGCCAGCCAGACGGGGGGGAGAGGTGGCGGGGAGCTGTTTTTT.

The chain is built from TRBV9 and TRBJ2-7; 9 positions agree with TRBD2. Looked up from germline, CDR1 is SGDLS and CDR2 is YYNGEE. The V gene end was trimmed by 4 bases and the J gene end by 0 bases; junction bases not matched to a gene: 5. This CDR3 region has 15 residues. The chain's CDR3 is CASSFSGGSSYEQYF. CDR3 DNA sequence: TGTGCCAGCAGCTTTAGCGGGGGAAGCTCCTACGAGCAGTACTTC.

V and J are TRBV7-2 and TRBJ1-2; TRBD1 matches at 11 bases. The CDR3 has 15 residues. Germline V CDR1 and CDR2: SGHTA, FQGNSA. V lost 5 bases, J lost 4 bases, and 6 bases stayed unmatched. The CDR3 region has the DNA TGTGCCAGCAGCAAGGGACAGGGGGAAGGCTATGGCTACACCTTC. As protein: CASSKGQGEGYGYTF.

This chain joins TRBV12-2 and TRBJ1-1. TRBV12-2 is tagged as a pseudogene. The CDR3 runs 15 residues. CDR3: CASRVREGSATEAFF. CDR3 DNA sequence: TGTGCAAGTCGCGTACGAGAGGGTTCAGCGACTGAAGCTTTCTTT.

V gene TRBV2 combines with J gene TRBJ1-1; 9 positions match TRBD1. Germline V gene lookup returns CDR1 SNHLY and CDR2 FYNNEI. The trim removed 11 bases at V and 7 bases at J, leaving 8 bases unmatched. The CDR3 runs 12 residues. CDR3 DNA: TGTGCCGTCCGAAGGGACAGGGATGAAGCTTTCTTT. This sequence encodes CAVRRDRDEAFF.

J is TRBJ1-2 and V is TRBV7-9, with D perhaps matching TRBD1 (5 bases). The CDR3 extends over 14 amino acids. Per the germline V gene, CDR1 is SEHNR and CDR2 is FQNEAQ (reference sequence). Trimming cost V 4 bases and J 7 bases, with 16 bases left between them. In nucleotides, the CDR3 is TGTGCCAGCAGCTCTTCTGGACGGGGGGTTGGCTACACCTTC. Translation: CASSSSGRGVGYTF.

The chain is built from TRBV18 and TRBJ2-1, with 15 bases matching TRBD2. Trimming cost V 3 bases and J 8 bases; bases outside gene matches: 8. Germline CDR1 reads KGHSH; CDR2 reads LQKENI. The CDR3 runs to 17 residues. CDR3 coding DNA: TGTGCCAGCTCACCCCCGGGACTAGCGGGGGGAACGGATGAGCAGTTCTTC. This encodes CASSPPGLAGGTDEQFF. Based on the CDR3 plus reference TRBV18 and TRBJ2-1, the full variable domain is NAGVMQNPRHLVRRRGQEARLRCSPMKGHSHVYWYRQLPEEGLKFMVYLQKENIIDESGMPKERFSAEFPKEGPSILRIQQVVRGDSAAYFCASSPPGLAGGTDEQFFGPGTRLTVL.

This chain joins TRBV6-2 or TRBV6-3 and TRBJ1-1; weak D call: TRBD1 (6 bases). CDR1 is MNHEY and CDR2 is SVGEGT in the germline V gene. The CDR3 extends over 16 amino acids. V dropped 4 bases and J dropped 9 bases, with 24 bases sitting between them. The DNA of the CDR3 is TGTGCCAGCAGTTTCTCCGGGGGGCAGGGAAGTATGAAAGCTTTCTTT. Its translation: CASSFSGGQGSMKAFF.

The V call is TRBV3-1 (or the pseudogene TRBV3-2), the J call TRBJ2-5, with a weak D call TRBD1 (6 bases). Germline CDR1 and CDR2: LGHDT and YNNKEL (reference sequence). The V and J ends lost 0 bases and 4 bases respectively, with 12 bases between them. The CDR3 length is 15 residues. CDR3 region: CASSQEGARGETQYF. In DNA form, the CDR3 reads TGTGCCAGCAGCCAAGAAGGAGCCAGGGGAGAGACCCAGTACTTC.

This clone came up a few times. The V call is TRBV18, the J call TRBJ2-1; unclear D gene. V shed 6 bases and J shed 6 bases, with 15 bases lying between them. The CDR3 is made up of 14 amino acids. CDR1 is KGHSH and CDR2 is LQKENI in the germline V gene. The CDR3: CASSLATKANEQFF. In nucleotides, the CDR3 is TGTGCCAGCTCTTTGGCTACTAAAGCCAATGAGCAGTTCTTC.

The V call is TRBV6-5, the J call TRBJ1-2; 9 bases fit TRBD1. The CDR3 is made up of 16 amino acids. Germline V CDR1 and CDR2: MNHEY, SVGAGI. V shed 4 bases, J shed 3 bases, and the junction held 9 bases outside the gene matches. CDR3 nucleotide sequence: TGTGCCAGCAGTTTGGACAGGGGATATAGGGACTATGGCTACACCTTC. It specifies CASSLDRGYRDYGYTF.

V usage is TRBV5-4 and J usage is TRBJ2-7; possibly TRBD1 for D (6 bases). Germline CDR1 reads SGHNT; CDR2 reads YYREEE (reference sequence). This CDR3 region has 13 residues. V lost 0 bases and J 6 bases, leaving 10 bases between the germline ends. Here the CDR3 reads CASSLDRVGEQYF. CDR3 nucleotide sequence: TGTGCCAGCAGCTTGGACAGGGTCGGCGAGCAGTACTTC.

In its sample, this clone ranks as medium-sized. The CDR3 nucleotides are TGCAGTGCTAGTGCCCTTAACTATGGCTACACCTTC. Translation: CSASALNYGYTF. The J gene is TRBJ1-2, the V gene TRBV20-1; D unresolved. Trimming took off 3 bases at V and 1 base at J, with 6 bases between the two ends. There are 12 residues in the CDR3. Germline V CDR1 and CDR2: DFQATT, SNEGSKA (reference sequence).

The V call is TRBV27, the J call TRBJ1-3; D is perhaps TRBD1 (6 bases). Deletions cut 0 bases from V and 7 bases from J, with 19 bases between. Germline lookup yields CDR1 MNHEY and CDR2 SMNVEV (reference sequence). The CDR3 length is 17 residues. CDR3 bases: TGTGCCAGCAGTTTATCGGGGGCTAGGCTTGGATGGAACACCATATATTTT. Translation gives CASSLSGARLGWNTIYF.

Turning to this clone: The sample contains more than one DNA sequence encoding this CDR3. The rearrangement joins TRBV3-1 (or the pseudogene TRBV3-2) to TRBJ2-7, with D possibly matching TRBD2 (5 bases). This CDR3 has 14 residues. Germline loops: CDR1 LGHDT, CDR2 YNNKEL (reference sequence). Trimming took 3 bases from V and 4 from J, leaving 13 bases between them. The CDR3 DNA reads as TGTGCCAGCAGCCACGAAGCGGCGCGGTACGAGCAGTACTTC. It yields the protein CASSHEAARYEQYF.

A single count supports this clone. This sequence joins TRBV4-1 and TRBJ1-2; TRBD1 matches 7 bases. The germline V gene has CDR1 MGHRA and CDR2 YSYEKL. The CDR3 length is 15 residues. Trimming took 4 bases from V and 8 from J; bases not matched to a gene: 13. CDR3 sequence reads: CASSLERQGVGGYTF. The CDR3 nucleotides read TGCGCCAGCAGCCTCGAAAGACAGGGAGTAGGCGGCTACACCTTC.